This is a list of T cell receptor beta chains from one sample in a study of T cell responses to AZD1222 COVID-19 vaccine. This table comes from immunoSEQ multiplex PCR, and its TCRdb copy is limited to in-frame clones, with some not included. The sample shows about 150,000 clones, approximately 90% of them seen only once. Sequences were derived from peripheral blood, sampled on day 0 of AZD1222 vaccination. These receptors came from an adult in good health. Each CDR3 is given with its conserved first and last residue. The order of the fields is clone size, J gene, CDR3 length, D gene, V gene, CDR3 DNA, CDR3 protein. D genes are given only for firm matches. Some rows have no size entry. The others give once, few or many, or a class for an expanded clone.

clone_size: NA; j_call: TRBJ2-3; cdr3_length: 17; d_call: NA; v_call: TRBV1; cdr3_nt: TGCACCAGCAGCCAACTGGGGAGCGGGCCGGACACAGATACGCAGTATTTT; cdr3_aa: CTSSQLGSGPDTDTQYF
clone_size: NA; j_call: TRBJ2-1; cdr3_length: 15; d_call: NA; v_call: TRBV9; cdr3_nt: TGTGCCAGCAGCACCTTACCAAGCGCCCACAATGAGCAGTTCTTC; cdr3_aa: CASSTLPSAHNEQFF
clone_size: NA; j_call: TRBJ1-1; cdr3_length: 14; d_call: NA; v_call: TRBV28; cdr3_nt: TGTGCCAGCACACCTAGTTTAGCGGGGACTGAAGCTTTCTTT; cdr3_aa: CASTPSLAGTEAFF
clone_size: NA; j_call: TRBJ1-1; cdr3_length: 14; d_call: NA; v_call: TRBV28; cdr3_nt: TGTGCCAGCAGCCTAGACCCGCAGAGGGCTGAAGCTTTCTTT; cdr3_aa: CASSLDPQRAEAFF
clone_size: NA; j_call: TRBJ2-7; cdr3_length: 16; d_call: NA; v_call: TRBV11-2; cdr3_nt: TGTGCCAGCAGCCCTCTTAATAGGGGGGGAGCCTACGAGCAGTACTTC; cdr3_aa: CASSPLNRGGAYEQYF
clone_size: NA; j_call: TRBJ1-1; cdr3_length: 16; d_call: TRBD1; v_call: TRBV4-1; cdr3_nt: TGCGCCAGCAGCCAAGATTTAGGACAGGTTACTACTGAAGCTTTCTTT; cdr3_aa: CASSQDLGQVTTEAFF
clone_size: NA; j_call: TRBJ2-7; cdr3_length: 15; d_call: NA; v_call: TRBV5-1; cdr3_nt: TGCGCCAGCAGCCCCGGGATTAGCGGCACCTACGAGCAGTACTTC; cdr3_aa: CASSPGISGTYEQYF
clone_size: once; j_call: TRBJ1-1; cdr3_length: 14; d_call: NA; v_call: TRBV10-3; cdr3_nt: TGTGCCATCAGTGCTCACGGGGAGAACACTGAAGCTTTCTTT; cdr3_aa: CAISAHGENTEAFF
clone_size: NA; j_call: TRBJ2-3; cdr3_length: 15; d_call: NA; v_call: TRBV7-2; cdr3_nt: TGTGCCAGCAGCTTACAAAGCGCCTTCACAGATACGCAGTATTTT; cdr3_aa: CASSLQSAFTDTQYF
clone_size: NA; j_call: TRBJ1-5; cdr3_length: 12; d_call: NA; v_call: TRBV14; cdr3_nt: TGTGCCAGCAGCCAAGGGTACCAGCCCCAGCATTTT; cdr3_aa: CASSQGYQPQHF
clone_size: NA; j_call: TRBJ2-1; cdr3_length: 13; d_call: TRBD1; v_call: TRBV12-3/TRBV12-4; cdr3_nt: TGTGCCAGCGACCATACAGGGGGCAATGAGCAGTTCTTC; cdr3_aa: CASDHTGGNEQFF
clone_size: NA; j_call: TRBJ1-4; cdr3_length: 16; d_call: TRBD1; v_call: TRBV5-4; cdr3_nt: TGTGCCAGCAGCAGCTGGACAGGGGGAGGCGGTGAAAAACTGTTTTTT; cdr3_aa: CASSSWTGGGGEKLFF
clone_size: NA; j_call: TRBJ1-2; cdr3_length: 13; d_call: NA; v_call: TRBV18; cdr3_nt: TGTGCCAGCTCACCGGTGCGGGACTATGGCTACACCTTC; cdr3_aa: CASSPVRDYGYTF
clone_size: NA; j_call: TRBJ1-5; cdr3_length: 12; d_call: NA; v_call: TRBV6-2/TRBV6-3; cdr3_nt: TGTGCCAGCAGCGACAGCAATCAGCCCCAGCATTTT; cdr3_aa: CASSDSNQPQHF
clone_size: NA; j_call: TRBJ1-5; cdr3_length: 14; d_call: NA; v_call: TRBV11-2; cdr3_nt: TGTGCCAGCAGCTACGGACAGACTAATCAGCCCCAGCATTTT; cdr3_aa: CASSYGQTNQPQHF
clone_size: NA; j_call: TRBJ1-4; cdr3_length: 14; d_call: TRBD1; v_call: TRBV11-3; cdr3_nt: TGTGCCAGCAGCGTCGGGACAGGAGATGAAAAACTGTTTTTT; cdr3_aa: CASSVGTGDEKLFF
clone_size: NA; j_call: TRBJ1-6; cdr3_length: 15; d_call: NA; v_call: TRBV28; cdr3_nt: TGTGCCAGCAGTCGCTTGGCCCCTAGCTATTCACCCCTCCACTTT; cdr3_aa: CASSRLAPSYSPLHF
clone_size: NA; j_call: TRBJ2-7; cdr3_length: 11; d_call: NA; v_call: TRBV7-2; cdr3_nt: TGTGCCAGCGGGAGGACCGGGGAGCAGTACTTC; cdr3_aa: CASGRTGEQYF
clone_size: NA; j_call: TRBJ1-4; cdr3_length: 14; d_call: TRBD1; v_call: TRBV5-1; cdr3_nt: TGCGCCAGCAGCTTATGGGACAGGGGCGAAAAACTGTTTTTT; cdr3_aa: CASSLWDRGEKLFF
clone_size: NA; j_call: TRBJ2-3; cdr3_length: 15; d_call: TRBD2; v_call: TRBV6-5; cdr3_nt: TGTGCCAGCAGACCACTAGCGGGAGGGCCCGATACGCAGTATTTT; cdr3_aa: CASRPLAGGPDTQYF
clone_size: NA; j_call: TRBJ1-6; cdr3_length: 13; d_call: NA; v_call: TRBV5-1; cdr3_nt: TGCGCCAGCAGCTTGGGGGAGGATTCACCCCTCCACTTT; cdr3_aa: CASSLGEDSPLHF
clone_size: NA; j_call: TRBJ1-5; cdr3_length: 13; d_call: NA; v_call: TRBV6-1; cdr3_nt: TGTGCCAGCAGTGAAGGAAACTTTCAGCCCCAGCATTTT; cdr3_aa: CASSEGNFQPQHF
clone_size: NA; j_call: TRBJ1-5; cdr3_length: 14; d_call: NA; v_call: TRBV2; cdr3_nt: TGTGCCAGCAGCTCGGGACGGCACAATCAGCCCCAGCATTTT; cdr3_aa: CASSSGRHNQPQHF
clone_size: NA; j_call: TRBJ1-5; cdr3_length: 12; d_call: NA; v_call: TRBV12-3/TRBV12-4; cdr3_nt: TGTGCCAGCACATTTTCCGGACAGCCCCAGCATTTT; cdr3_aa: CASTFSGQPQHF
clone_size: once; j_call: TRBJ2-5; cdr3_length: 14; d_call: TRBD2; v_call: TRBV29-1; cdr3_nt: TGCAGCGTTGCGCAGCGGGAGGGGCGGGAGACCCAGTACTTC; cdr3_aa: CSVAQREGRETQYF
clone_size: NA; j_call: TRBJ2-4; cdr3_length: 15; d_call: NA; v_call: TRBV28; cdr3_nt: TGTGCCAGCAGTCCAAGGGGCGGCGCCAAAAACATTCAGTACTTC; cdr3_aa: CASSPRGGAKNIQYF
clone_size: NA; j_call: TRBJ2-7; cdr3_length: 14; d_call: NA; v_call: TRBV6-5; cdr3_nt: TGTGCCAGTAAAGCGGCGGCTATCACCTACGAGCAGTACTTC; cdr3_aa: CASKAAAITYEQYF
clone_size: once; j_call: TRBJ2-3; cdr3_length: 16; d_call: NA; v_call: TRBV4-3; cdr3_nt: TGCGCCAGCAGCCAAGGGACAGCTAGTCTCACAGATACGCAGTATTTT; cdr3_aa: CASSQGTASLTDTQYF
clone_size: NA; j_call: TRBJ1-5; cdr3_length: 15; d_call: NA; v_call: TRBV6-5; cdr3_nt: TGTGCCAGCAGCTCCGACACCTCAAGCAATCAGCCCCAGCATTTT; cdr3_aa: CASSSDTSSNQPQHF
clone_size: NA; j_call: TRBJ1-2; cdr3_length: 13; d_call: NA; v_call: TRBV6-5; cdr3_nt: TGTGCCAGCAGGCCTACAGAAAACTATGGCTACACCTTC; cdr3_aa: CASRPTENYGYTF
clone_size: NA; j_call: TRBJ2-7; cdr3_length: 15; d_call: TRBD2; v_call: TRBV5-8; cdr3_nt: TGTGCCAGCAGCTTCCGGGGGGGGAGCTCCTACGAGCAGTACTTC; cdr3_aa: CASSFRGGSSYEQYF
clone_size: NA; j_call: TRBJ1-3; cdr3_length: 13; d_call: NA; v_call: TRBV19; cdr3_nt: TGTGCCAGTAGCAATATGGGGCCGAACACCATATATTTT; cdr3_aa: CASSNMGPNTIYF
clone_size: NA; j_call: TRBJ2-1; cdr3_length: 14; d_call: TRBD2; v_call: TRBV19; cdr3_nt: TGTGCCAGTAGGTCTAGCGGGAGGAGGAATGAGCAGTTCTTC; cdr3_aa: CASRSSGRRNEQFF
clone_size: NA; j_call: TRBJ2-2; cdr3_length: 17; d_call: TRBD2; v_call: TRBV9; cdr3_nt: TGTGCCAGCAGCGTAGCAACTAGCGGGAGGGGCACCGGGGAGCTGTTTTTT; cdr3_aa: CASSVATSGRGTGELFF
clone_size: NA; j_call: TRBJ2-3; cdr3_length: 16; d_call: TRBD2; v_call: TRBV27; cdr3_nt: TGTGCCAGCAGTTACGGAACGGGAGGGCCGGAAGATACGCAGTATTTT; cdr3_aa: CASSYGTGGPEDTQYF
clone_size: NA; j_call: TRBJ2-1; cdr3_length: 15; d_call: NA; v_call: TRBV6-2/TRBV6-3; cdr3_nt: TGTGCCAGCAGACCTTCCGGGCCCCCAAAGAATGAGCAGTTCTTC; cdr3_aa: CASRPSGPPKNEQFF
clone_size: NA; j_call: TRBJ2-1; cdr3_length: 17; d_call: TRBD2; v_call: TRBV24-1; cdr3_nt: TGTGCCACCAGTGATACCGTGGCGGGAGCTTCTTACAATGAGCAGTTCTTC; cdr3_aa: CATSDTVAGASYNEQFF
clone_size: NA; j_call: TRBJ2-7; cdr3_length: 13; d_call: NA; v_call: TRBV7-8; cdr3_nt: TGTGCCAGCAGCAATTCACTAGTCCCCGAGCAGTACTTC; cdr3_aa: CASSNSLVPEQYF
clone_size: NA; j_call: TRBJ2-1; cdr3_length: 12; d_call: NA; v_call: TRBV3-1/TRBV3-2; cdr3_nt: TGTGCCAGCAGCCGTGCCTACAATGAGCAGTTCTTC; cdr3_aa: CASSRAYNEQFF
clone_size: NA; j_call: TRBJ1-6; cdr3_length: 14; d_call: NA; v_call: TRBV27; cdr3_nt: TGTGCCAGCTCCGAGGGCCCGTTATACTCACCCCTCCACTTT; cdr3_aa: CASSEGPLYSPLHF